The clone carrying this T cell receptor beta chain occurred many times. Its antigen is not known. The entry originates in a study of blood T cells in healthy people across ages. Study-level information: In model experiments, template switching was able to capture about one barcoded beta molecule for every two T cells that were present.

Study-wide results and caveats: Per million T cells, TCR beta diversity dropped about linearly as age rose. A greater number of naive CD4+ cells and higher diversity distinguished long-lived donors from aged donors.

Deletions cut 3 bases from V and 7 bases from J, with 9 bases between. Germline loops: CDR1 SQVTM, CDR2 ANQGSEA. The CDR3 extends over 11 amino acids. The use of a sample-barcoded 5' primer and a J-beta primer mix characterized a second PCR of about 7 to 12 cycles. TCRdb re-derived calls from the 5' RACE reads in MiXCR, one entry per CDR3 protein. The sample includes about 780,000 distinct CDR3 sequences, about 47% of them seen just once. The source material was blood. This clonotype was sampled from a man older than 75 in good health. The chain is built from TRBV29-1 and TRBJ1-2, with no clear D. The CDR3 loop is CSVEWAGGYTF. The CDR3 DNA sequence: TGCAGCGTTGAGTGGGCAGGTGGCTACACCTTC.